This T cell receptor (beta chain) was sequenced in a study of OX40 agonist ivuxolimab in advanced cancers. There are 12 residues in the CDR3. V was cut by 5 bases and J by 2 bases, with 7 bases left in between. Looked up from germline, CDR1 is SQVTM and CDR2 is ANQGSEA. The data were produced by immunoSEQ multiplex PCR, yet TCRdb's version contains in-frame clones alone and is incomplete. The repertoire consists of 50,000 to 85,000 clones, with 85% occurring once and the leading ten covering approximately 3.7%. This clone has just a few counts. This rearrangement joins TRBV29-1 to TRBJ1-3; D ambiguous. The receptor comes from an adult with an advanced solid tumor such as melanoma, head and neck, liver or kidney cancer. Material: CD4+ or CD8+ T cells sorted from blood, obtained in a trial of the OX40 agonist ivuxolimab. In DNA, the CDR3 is TGCAGCGTTTCGACTACTGGAAACACCATATATTTT. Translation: CSVSTTGNTIYF.